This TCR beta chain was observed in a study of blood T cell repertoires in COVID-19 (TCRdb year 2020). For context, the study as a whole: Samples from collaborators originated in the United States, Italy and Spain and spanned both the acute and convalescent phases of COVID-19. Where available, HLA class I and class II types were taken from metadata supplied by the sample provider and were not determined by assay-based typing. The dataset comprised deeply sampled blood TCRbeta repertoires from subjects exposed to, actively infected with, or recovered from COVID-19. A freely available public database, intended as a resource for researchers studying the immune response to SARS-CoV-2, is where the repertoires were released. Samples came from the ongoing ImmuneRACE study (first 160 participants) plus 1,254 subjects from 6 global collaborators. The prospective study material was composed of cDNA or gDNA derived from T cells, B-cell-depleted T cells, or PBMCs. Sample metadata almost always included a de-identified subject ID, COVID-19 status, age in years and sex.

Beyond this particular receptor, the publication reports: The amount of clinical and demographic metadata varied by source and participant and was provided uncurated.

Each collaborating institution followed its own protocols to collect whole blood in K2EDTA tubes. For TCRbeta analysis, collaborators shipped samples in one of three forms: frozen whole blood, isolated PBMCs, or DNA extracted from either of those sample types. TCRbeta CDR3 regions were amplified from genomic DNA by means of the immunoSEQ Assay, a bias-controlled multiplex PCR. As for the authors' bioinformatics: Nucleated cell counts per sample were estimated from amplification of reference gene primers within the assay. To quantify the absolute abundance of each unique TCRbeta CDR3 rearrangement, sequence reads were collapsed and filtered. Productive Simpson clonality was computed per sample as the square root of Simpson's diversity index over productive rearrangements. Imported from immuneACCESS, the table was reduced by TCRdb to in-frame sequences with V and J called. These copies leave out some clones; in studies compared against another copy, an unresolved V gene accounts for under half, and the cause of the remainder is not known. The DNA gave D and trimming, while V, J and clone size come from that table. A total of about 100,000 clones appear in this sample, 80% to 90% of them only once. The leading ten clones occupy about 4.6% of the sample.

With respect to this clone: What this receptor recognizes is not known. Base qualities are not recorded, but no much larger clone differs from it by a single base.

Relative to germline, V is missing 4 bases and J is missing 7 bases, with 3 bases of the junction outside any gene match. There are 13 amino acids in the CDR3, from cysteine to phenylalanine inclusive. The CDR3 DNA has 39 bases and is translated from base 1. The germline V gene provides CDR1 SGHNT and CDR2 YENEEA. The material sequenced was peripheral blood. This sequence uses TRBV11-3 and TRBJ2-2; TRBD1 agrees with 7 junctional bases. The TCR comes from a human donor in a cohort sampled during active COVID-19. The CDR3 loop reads CASSSGGIGELFF. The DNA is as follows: TGTGCCAGCAGCTCAGGGGGAATCGGGGAGCTGTTTTTT.